This T cell receptor (beta chain) was found in a study of shared clonotypes between healthy human individuals. At the level of the study: The study used three CD4 naive, three CD4 memory, two CD8 naive and one CD8 memory plate per donor.

Per the original data handling: Filtering was not the same, since immunoSEQ gave junction-only sequences without quality scores. The assay was immunoSEQ multiplex PCR, and TCRdb's table has in-frame clones only and misses some. V, J and clone size reflect that table, while D and trimming were determined from the DNA. The sample lists roughly 1,600,000 clones; approximately 98.5% were seen once. The CDR3 is made up of 15 amino acids. The V and J ends lost 5 bases and 6 bases respectively, with 17 bases between them. Germline CDR1 and CDR2: SGHTA and FQGNSA. Material for sequencing was naive CD4+ T cells sorted from blood. Subset noted: CD45RA+ positively selected. This clonotype was obtained from a man aged 30-40 years in good health. This chain links TRBV7-2 with TRBJ2-4; maybe TRBD2 (7 bases). The CDR3 DNA follows: TGTGCCAGCAGCCCGGCGGGGGCAAGAGGAAACATTCAGTACTTC. This sequence encodes CASSPAGARGNIQYF.